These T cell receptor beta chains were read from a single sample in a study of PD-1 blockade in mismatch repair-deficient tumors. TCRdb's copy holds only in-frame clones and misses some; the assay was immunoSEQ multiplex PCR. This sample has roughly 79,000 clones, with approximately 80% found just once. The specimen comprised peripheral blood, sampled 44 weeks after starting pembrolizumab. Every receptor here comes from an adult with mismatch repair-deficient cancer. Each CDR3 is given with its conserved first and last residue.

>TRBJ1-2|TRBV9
CASSVEARDGYTF
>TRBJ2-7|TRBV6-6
CASSTPLAAAYEQYF
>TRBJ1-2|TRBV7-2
CASSLAFSWNGFYGYTF
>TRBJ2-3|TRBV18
CASSPTDTQYF
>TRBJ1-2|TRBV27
CASSLSLQGGYGYTF
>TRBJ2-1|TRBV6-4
CASSLVSGTAGEQFF
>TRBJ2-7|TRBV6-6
CASSPQGQNYEQYF
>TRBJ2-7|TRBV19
CASSNQGASYEQYF
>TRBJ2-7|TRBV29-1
CSVERTGGSYEQYF
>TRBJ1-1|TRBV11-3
CASSLGTGWVNTEAFF
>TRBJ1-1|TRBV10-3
CAISESPTGETEAFF
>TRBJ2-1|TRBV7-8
CASSSRSTSSYNEQFF
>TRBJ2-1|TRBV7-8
CASSLKGGLGPLEQFF
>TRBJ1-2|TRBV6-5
CASSYSRGAGYTF
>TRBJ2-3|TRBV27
CASRKGLAGPHTQYF
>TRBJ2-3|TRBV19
CASRTGRAGTDTQYF
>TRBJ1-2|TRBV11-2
CASTSGGYGYTF
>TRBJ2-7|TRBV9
CASSVSGGLSYEQYF
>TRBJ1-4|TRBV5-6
CASSSGTGYDNEKLFF